Following are 2 T cell receptor beta chains from one sample sequenced in a study of blood T cell repertoires in COVID-19. The protocol was immunoSEQ multiplex PCR, while the TCRdb copy is restricted to in-frame clones and leaves out a portion. The sample consists of 80,000 to 95,000 clones, 60% to 85% of them appearing once. Sequencing input: peripheral blood. The receptors here all came from a woman older than 75 with acute or convalescent COVID-19.

The CDR3 sequence: CAISEQDLGPGNTIYF. As DNA, the CDR3 is TGTGCCATCAGTGAGCAGGATTTGGGCCCTGGAAACACCATATATTTT. The V gene is TRBV10-3, the J gene TRBJ1-3; D is uncertain. Germline lookup yields CDR1 ENHRY and CDR2 SYGVKD. V was trimmed by 2 bases and J by 2 bases, leaving 13 bases between them. CDR3 size: 16 residues.

V and J are TRBV10-3 and TRBJ1-2, with 9 bases fitting TRBD1. In germline, CDR1 is ENHRY, CDR2 SYGVKD. With 6 bases clipped from V and 2 bases from J, the junction kept 4 bases outside the gene matches. The CDR3 runs to 14 residues. The CDR3 sequence: CAISPGQGNYGYTF. The CDR3 region has the DNA TGTGCCATCAGCCCCGGACAGGGGAACTATGGCTACACCTTC.